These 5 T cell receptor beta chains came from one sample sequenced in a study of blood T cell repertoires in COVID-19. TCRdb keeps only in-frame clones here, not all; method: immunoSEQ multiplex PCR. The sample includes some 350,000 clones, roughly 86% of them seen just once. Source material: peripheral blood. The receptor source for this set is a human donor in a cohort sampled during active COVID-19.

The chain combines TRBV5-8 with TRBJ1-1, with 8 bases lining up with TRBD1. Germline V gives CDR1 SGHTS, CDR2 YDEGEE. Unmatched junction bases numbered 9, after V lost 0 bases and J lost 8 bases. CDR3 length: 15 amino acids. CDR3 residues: CASSLELRAGGEAFF. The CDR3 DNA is TGTGCCAGCAGCTTGGAACTCAGGGCAGGGGGCGAAGCTTTCTTT.

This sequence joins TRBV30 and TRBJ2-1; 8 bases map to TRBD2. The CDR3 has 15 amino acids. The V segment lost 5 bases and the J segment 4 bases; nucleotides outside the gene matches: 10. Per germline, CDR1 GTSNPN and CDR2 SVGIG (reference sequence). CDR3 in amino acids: CAWSLLAESYNEQFF. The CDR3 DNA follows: TGTGCCTGGTCGTTACTAGCGGAATCTTACAATGAGCAGTTCTTC.

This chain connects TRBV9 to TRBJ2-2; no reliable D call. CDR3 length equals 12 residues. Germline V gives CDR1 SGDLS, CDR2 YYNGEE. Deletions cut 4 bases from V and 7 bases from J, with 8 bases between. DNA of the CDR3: TGTGCCAGCAGCATCCTAGGCGGGGAGCTGTTTTTT. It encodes CASSILGGELFF.

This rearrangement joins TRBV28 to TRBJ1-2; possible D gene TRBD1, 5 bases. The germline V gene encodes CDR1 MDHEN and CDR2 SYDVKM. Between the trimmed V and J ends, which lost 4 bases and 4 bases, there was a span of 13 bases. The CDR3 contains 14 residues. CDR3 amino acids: CASSWRGRSYGYTF. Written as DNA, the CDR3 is TGTGCCAGCAGTTGGAGGGGCCGGAGCTATGGCTACACCTTC.

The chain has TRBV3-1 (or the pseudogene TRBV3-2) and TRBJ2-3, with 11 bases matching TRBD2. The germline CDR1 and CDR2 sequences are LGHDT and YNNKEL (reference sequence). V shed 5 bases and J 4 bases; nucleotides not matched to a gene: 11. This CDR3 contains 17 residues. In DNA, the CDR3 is TGTGCCAGCAGCGCCAAATTACTAGCGGGAGTAGCAGATACGCAGTATTTT. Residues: CASSAKLLAGVADTQYF.